This entry lists 12 T cell receptor beta chains sequenced from one sample in a study of control samples from healthy donors and cancer patients (TCRdb year 2020). The library relied on the immunoSEQ multiplex PCR assay. This is the immuneACCESS table as TCRdb keeps it, with only in-frame sequences that have V and J called. A part of the clones is gone; compared with another copy, unresolved V genes explain less than half, and the rest is unexplained. For this sample there are under 450,000 clones; about nine tenths appear just once. 5.5% to 7.5% of the sample goes to the ten largest clones. Specimen: PBMCs. The receptors were gathered from a man in his forties with head and neck cancer.

This chain connects TRBV7-2 to TRBJ2-1; TRBD1 is a possible D gene (6 bases). V was clipped by 4 bases and J by 6 bases, with 22 bases between them. Germline-derived CDR1 and CDR2 are SGHTA and FQGNSA. The CDR3 sequence is 17 residues long. CDR3 nucleotide sequence: TGTGCCAGCAGCTCGGGGCAAGGGGGTGGCCGGGGCAATGAGCAGTTCTTC. Translated: CASSSGQGGGRGNEQFF.

The J gene is TRBJ1-2, the V gene TRBV30; TRBD1 matches 8 bases. Germline V gives CDR1 GTSNPN, CDR2 SVGIG (reference sequence). Trimming cost V 2 bases and J 7 bases; bases outside gene matches: 6. This CDR3 has 13 amino acids. In nucleotides, the CDR3 is TGTGCCTGGAGTCCCGACAGGGGAGGTGGCTACACCTTC. This gives the protein CAWSPDRGGGYTF.

This rearrangement joins TRBV6-6 to TRBJ1-5; D remains ambiguous. The V gene lost 0 bases and the J gene lost 2 bases, with 11 bases spanning the gap. Germline values: CDR1 MNHNY, CDR2 SVGAGI (reference sequence). The CDR3 spans 16 residues. The CDR3 bases are TGTGCCAGCAGTTACTCGTCGGGAAGAGGCAATCAGCCCCAGCATTTT. Protein sequence: CASSYSSGRGNQPQHF.

The gene calls are TRBV28 and TRBJ2-3, with 7 bases identical to TRBD2. CDR3 length: 18 residues. Germline assignment: CDR1 MDHEN and CDR2 SYDVKM. J was trimmed by 2 bases and V by 3 bases; bases with no gene match: 14. The CDR3 DNA is TGTGCCAGCAGTTTCGCTACGGCCGGCGGGGGTACCACAGATACGCAGTATTTT. It is translated as CASSFATAGGGTTDTQYF.

The chain is built from TRBV28 and TRBJ2-3, with D tentatively TRBD1 (5 bases). This CDR3 is built from 14 residues. Germline assignment: CDR1 MDHEN and CDR2 SYDVKM. V was clipped by 2 bases and J by 6 bases, with 12 bases between them. In DNA, the CDR3 is TGTGCCAGCAGTTTAGGCCCAGGGTGGGATACGCAGTATTTT. Its protein product is CASSLGPGWDTQYF.

This sequence joins TRBV19 and TRBJ2-5; the match to TRBD1 covers 10 bases. V dropped 6 bases and J dropped 1; count of bases not matched to a gene: 5. Germline-derived CDR1 and CDR2 are LNHDA and SQIVND (reference sequence). CDR3 length equals 15 residues. This chain's CDR3 is CASRNRTGGQETQYF. CDR3 bases: TGTGCCAGTAGGAATCGGACAGGGGGCCAAGAGACCCAGTACTTC.

As DNA, the CDR3 is TGTGCCTGGACTCAGGGGGCCCGAATTGAAAAACTGTTTTTT. Protein sequence: CAWTQGARIEKLFF. This chain joins TRBV30 and TRBJ1-4; 8 bases are a match to TRBD1. Germline values: CDR1 GTSNPN, CDR2 SVGIG (reference sequence). The junction had 8 bases not matched to a gene; V was cut back by 4 bases and J by 7 bases. The CDR3 length is 14 residues.

This clone has only one observation. The chain recombines TRBV5-1 with TRBJ2-7, with 7 bases lining up with TRBD1. Per the germline V gene, CDR1 is SGHRS and CDR2 is YFSETQ. The CDR3 consists of 14 residues. The V and J ends lost 4 bases and 2 bases, in that order; junction bases with no gene match: 6. CDR3 region: CASSTTGDPYEQYF. The CDR3 nucleotides read TGCGCCAGCAGCACAACAGGGGACCCCTACGAGCAGTACTTC.

The CDR3 bases are TGCGCCAGCAGCCAAGATCGAAACAGCAATCAGCCCCAGCATTTT. This translates into CASSQDRNSNQPQHF. The rearrangement links TRBV4-3 to TRBJ1-5; D gene uncertain. The CDR3 is 15 residues long. The V gene lost 0 bases and the J gene lost 1 base, with 7 bases spanning the gap. Per germline, CDR1 LGHNA and CDR2 YSLEER.

The chain is built from TRBV6-5 and TRBJ2-7, with 8 bases identical to TRBD2. V shed 8 bases, J shed 3 bases, and the junction held 9 bases outside the gene matches. The V gene's germline CDR1 is MNHEY and CDR2 SVGAGI. CDR3 length: 14 amino acids. The CDR3 region has the DNA TGTGCCAGCCTCAGGAAGGCGGGGGGCTACGAGCAGTACTTC. Encoded protein: CASLRKAGGYEQYF.

This clone was picked up a small number of times. This sequence joins TRBV7-2 and TRBJ2-1; 15 positions agree with TRBD2. CDR1 SGHTA and CDR2 FQGNSA come from the germline V gene. The CDR3 covers 17 residues. V shed 5 bases, J shed 4 bases, and the junction held 6 bases outside the gene matches. DNA for the CDR3: TGTGCCAGCAGCCCCGGACTAGCGGGAGGGCTTTACAATGAGCAGTTCTTC. Translating it yields CASSPGLAGGLYNEQFF.

Here the CDR3 DNA reads TGCGCCAGCACGAACCAAGAGACCCAGTACTTC. It specifies CASTNQETQYF. The chain is built from TRBV5-1 and TRBJ2-5; D ambiguous. This CDR3 contains 11 residues. Germline-derived CDR1 and CDR2 are SGHRS and YFSETQ. Trimming stripped 6 bases from V and 0 bases from J, with 3 bases between.